Below, 21 T cell receptor beta chains from the same sample are listed, as sequenced in a study of shared clonotypes between healthy human individuals (dated by TCRdb to between 2020 and 2021). Library creation used the immunoSEQ multiplex PCR assay. TCRdb obtained this table from immuneACCESS and retained in-frame rearrangements with V and J assigned. These tables miss some clones; where compared with another copy, unresolved V genes account for less than half of the shortfall, and the remainder is unexplained. The sample table contains about 1 million clones; only one count was recorded for approximately 80% of them. The ten most abundant clones make up under 0.65% of the sample. Sequenced input: memory CD4+ T cells from PBMCs. The sample's cell subset or site label, decoded: CD45RA-negative fraction. The receptors derive from a young man in good health. Some clones in this sample may be carry-over from other donors' samples.

As concerns this clone: This may come from a read error, since a much larger clone is one base off. Other DNA sequences in this sample translate to the same CDR3. This sequence joins TRBV11-1 and TRBJ2-2; the D is unclear. The CDR3 has 14 residues. The germline V gene encodes CDR1 SGHAT and CDR2 FQDESV (reference sequence). Trimming removed 0 bases from V and 2 bases from J, with 4 bases in between. The CDR3 is CASSLARNTGELFF. CDR3 bases: TGTGCCAGCAGCTTAGCCAGAAACACCGGGGAGCTGTTTTTT.

The chain uses TRBV29-1 and TRBJ2-5, with 9 nucleotides matching TRBD2. The V gene's germline CDR1 is SQVTM and CDR2 ANQGSEA. J was trimmed by 3 bases and V by 4 bases; bases with no gene match: 9. The CDR3 covers 15 residues. In DNA form, the CDR3 reads TGCAGCGTTGCCTCCGGGACTAGCTTCGAAGAGACCCAGTACTTC. Its protein is CSVASGTSFEETQYF.

This clone came up a few times. The DNA of the CDR3 is TGTGCCAGCACCCCTTGGGGCGGCCAAGAGACCCAGTACTTC. It codes for CASTPWGGQETQYF. The chain recombines TRBV7-9 with TRBJ2-5, with D tentatively TRBD1 (5 bases). Trimming removed 7 bases at V and 1 base at J, with 13 bases between. This CDR3 region has 14 residues. Germline V CDR1 and CDR2: SEHNR, FQNEAQ (reference sequence).

As for this clone: Other DNA sequences within the sample encode an identical CDR3. The V gene is TRBV6-5, the J gene TRBJ1-5; maybe TRBD1 (5 bases). Trimming took off 2 bases at V and 4 bases at J, with 9 bases between the two ends. CDR3 length: 14 residues. Germline V gene lookup returns CDR1 MNHEY and CDR2 SVGAGI. DNA for the CDR3: TGTGCCAGCAGTTACGGCCAGGGTAATCAGCCCCAGCATTTT. Translation gives CASSYGQGNQPQHF.

The chain recombines TRBV4-3 with TRBJ2-3; the match to TRBD1 covers 7 bases. Trimming at V came to 2 bases and at J to 2 bases, leaving 13 bases not matched to a gene. Germline CDR1 LGHNA, CDR2 YSLEER. The CDR3 extends over 18 amino acids. The CDR3 DNA reads as TGCGCCAGCAGCCAAAACCCACCAACAGGGGACAACACAGATACGCAGTATTTT. This translates into CASSQNPPTGDNTDTQYF.

V is TRBV27 and J is TRBJ1-5, with a tentative D call TRBD1 (5 bases). Trimming cost V 5 bases and J 4 bases, with 15 bases left between them. This CDR3 comprises 15 residues. The germline CDR1 and CDR2 sequences are MNHEY and SMNVEV (reference sequence). The chain's CDR3 is CASSGFGGGNQPQHF. The DNA for the CDR3 is TGTGCCAGCAGTGGATTCGGGGGGGGGAATCAGCCCCAGCATTTT.

The V gene is TRBV6-6, the J gene TRBJ2-2, with TRBD1 identical over 7 bases. Trimming removed 6 bases from V and 7 bases from J; junction bases left unmatched: 8. The CDR3 loop spans 14 amino acids. Germline CDR1 reads MNHNY; CDR2 reads SVGAGI (reference sequence). CDR3 protein: CASSVGTAHGELFF. CDR3 DNA sequence: TGTGCCAGCAGCGTAGGGACAGCGCACGGGGAGCTGTTTTTT.

Comments on this clone: Being one base from a much bigger clone, this may be a read error. In DNA form, the CDR3 reads TGTGCCAGCAGCTTAGACGGATTGAACACTGAAGCTTTCTTT. Its translation: CASSLDGLNTEAFF. The V call is TRBV11-3, the J call TRBJ1-1; D call uncertain. The CDR3 contains 14 residues. Trimming cost V 0 bases and J 0 bases, with 5 bases left between them. The germline gives CDR1 SGHNT, CDR2 YENEEA. The complete variable domain, with remaining parts taken from reference TRBV11-3 and TRBJ1-1, reads EAGVVQSPRYKIIEKKQPVAFWCNPISGHNTLYWYLQNLGQGPELLIRYENEEAVDDSQLPKDRFSAERLKGVDSTLKIQPAELGDSAVYLCASSLDGLNTEAFFGQGTRLTVV.

The chain uses TRBV28 and TRBJ1-1, with 7 positions matching TRBD1. Germline V lookup: CDR1 MDHEN, CDR2 SYDVKM. V was pared by 7 bases and J by 5 bases, with 7 bases of the junction left unmatched. This CDR3 comprises 13 residues. The CDR3 DNA reads TGTGCCAGCACCGTACAGGGGTCTACTGAAGCTTTCTTT. It yields the protein CASTVQGSTEAFF.

The chain links TRBV9 to TRBJ2-1; perhaps TRBD1 as D (7 bases). The CDR3 length is 14 residues. With 4 bases removed from V and 8 bases from J, the gap between germline ends came to 16 bases. CDR1 is SGDLS and CDR2 is YYNGEE in the germline V gene. In DNA, the CDR3 is TGTGCCAGCAGCCGGCAGGGGGACTTGGATGAGCAGTTCTTC. Translation gives CASSRQGDLDEQFF.

The J gene is TRBJ2-1, the V gene TRBV5-4; D unresolved. The CDR3 is 12 amino acids. Germline V gene data show CDR1 as SGHNT and CDR2 as YYREEE (reference sequence). Trimming pared 4 bases from V and 13 bases from J, leaving 15 bases between. The CDR3 here is CASSLEIQPQFF. The CDR3 DNA reads as TGTGCCAGCAGCCTAGAAATCCAGCCCCAGTTCTTC.

The chain has TRBV5-1 and TRBJ1-2; 7 bases are shared with TRBD1. Germline CDR1 SGHRS, CDR2 YFSETQ. The junction had 1 base not matched to a gene; V was cut back by 4 bases and J by 4 bases. This CDR3 is built from 12 residues. Here the CDR3 DNA reads TGCGCCAGCAGCGGGACAGCCTATGGCTACACCTTC. Translating gives CASSGTAYGYTF.

This clone was seen ten or more times. Different DNA sequences within this sample yield the same CDR3. V and J are TRBV4-2 and TRBJ2-4; 7 bases match TRBD2. V was clipped by 4 bases and J by 2 bases; unmatched bases: 11. This CDR3 is 17 amino acids long. Germline V lookup: CDR1 LGHNA, CDR2 YNFKEQ. The CDR3: CASSRAESGATKNIQYF. The CDR3, as DNA: TGTGCCAGCAGCCGAGCAGAAAGCGGGGCCACCAAAAACATTCAGTACTTC.

The J gene is TRBJ2-7, the V gene TRBV18; D is perhaps TRBD2 (7 bases). CDR1 is KGHSH, CDR2 LQKENI, per germline. The V and J ends lost 3 bases and 6 bases respectively, with 18 bases between them. CDR3 size: 15 residues. CDR3 region: CASSPTEGEGIEQYF. CDR3 DNA: TGTGCCAGCTCACCCACCGAGGGGGAGGGGATCGAGCAGTACTTC.

This rearrangement joins TRBV9 to TRBJ2-5; the match to TRBD1 covers 11 bases. CDR3 length equals 14 residues. Germline loops: CDR1 SGDLS, CDR2 YYNGEE. V trimming: 4 bases; J trimming: 3 bases; junction bases outside the gene matches: 2. The CDR3 is CASSPGQGEETQYF. The CDR3, as DNA: TGTGCCAGCAGCCCGGGACAGGGGGAAGAGACCCAGTACTTC.

The V and J genes are TRBV7-2 and TRBJ2-7; D tentatively fits TRBD1 or TRBD2 (5 bases each). The CDR3 consists of 15 residues. Germline V gene data show CDR1 as SGHTA and CDR2 as FQGNSA. Trimming cost V 2 bases and J 2 bases, with 13 bases left between them. This chain's CDR3 is CASSLWGTLTYEQYF. CDR3 sequence (DNA): TGTGCCAGCAGCTTATGGGGGACCCTTACCTACGAGCAGTACTTC.

A word on this clone: The identical CDR3 is also encoded by other nucleotide sequences in the sample. J is TRBJ2-7 and V is TRBV30, with a weak D call TRBD2 (6 bases). V lost 0 bases and J 3 bases, leaving 6 bases between the germline ends. The germline V gene has CDR1 GTSNPN and CDR2 SVGIG (reference sequence). CDR3 length equals 12 residues. Here the CDR3 reads CAWSVAGYEQYF. In nucleotides, the CDR3 is TGTGCCTGGAGTGTAGCGGGCTACGAGCAGTACTTC.

This clone was detected a few times. Written as DNA, the CDR3 is TGTGCCAGCAGCGAGACCGGGACTAGGGGCACAGATACGCAGTATTTT. It is translated as CASSETGTRGTDTQYF. The rearrangement joins TRBV7-2 to TRBJ2-3; TRBD2 matches at 8 bases. With 5 bases clipped from V and 1 base from J, the junction kept 8 bases outside the gene matches. From germline, CDR1 is SGHTA and CDR2 FQGNSA. This CDR3 contains 16 residues.

This clone has just one count. This chain connects TRBV5-1 to TRBJ1-1, with 9 positions matching TRBD1. The germline gives CDR1 SGHRS, CDR2 YFSETQ. V lost 1 base, J lost 6 bases, and 10 bases stayed unmatched. The CDR3 is made up of 16 amino acids. DNA of the CDR3: TGCGCCAGCAGCTTGTTGGAGGACAGGGGAAGACCTGAAGCTTTCTTT. Translated: CASSLLEDRGRPEAFF.

The chain joins TRBV5-1 to TRBJ2-7; possible D gene TRBD2, 5 bases. This CDR3 is built from 12 residues. V lost 2 bases, J lost 3 bases, and 6 bases lay in between. CDR1 and CDR2 (germline): SGHRS, YFSETQ. The DNA of the CDR3 is TGCGCCAGCAGCTTCGGGGACTACGAGCAGTACTTC. This sequence encodes CASSFGDYEQYF.

The gene calls are TRBV6-1 and TRBJ2-1, with 12 nucleotides matching TRBD2. V was clipped by 4 bases and J by 8 bases; unmatched bases: 9. CDR1 MNHNS and CDR2 SASEGT come from the germline V gene. The CDR3 consists of 16 residues. CDR3 sequence: CASSVWTSGTRDEQFF. The CDR3 DNA is TGTGCCAGCAGTGTTTGGACTAGCGGGACCCGCGATGAGCAGTTCTTC.